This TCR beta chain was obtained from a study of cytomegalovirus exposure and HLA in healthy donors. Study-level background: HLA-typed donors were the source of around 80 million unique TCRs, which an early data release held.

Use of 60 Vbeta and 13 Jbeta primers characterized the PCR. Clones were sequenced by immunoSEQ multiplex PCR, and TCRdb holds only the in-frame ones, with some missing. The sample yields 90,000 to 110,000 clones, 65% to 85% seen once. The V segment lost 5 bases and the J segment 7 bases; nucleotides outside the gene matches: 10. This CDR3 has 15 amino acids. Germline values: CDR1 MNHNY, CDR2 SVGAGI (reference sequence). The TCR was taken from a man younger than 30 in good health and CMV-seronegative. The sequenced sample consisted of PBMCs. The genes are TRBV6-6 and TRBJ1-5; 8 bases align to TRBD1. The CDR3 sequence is CASSPSSGGRQPQHF. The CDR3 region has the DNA TGTGCCAGCAGTCCATCGTCAGGGGGCCGACAGCCCCAGCATTTT.